These T cell receptor beta chains were read from a single sample in a study of blood T cell repertoires in COVID-19. Using immunoSEQ multiplex PCR, the repertoire was profiled, and TCRdb retains in-frame clones only, with some absent. Of 150,000 to 200,000 clones in the sample, 70% to 90% were seen once. The specimen sequenced was peripheral blood. Every receptor here comes from a human donor in a cohort sampled during active COVID-19. Each CDR3 is given with its conserved first and last residue. D genes are given only for firm matches. Clone size, where shown, is once, few, many, or a class for clones that have expanded.

V,size,J,D,DNA,CDR3
TRBV30,.,TRBJ2-7,TRBD1,TGTGCCTGGAGTATCCGACAGGGAGTCTACGAGCAGTACTTC,CAWSIRQGVYEQYF
TRBV27,once,TRBJ2-1,TRBD2,TGTGCCAGCAGTTTGGGACTAGCGGGACTTGCTAATGAGCAGTTCTTC,CASSLGLAGLANEQFF
TRBV28,.,TRBJ1-2,.,TGTGCCAGCAGTCCGGGACAACTCTATGGCTACACCTTC,CASSPGQLYGYTF
TRBV7-7,.,TRBJ2-1,.,TGTGCTAGCAGCTCCGGACTCGGCAATGAGCAGTTCTTC,CASSSGLGNEQFF
TRBV7-8,few,TRBJ1-5,.,TGTGCCAGCAGCGCGGTGGGGGCTGGGGGTCAGCCCCAGCATTTT,CASSAVGAGGQPQHF
TRBV5-5,.,TRBJ2-5,.,TGTGCCAGCAGCCTCCATGGGGCCGCGAAGTACTTC,CASSLHGAAKYF
TRBV7-2,.,TRBJ2-7,.,TGTGCCAGCAGCAAGCCGCGTTACGAGCAGTACTTC,CASSKPRYEQYF
TRBV19,once,TRBJ1-5,TRBD1,TGTGCCAGTAGTTCACAGGGGCATAGCAATCAGCCCCAGCATTTT,CASSSQGHSNQPQHF
TRBV10-3,.,TRBJ1-2,TRBD1,TGTGCCATCAGCGGGACAGGGGGTGATGATGGCTACACCTTC,CAISGTGGDDGYTF
TRBV19,.,TRBJ2-1,.,TGTGCCAGTAGTATCCCAAACAATGAGCAGTTCTTC,CASSIPNNEQFF
TRBV7-6,.,TRBJ2-7,TRBD1,TGTGCCAGCAGCTTAGACGACAGGGTTAGCTCCTACGAGCAGTACTTC,CASSLDDRVSSYEQYF
TRBV6-2/TRBV6-3,.,TRBJ1-5,TRBD1,TGTGCCAGCAGTTATGAAGCCGGGACAGGGGAACGCAATCAGCCCCAGCATTTT,CASSYEAGTGERNQPQHF
TRBV12-3/TRBV12-4,.,TRBJ1-2,TRBD1,TGTGCCAGCGACCGGGACAGGGAATATGGCTACACCTTC,CASDRDREYGYTF
TRBV7-2,.,TRBJ1-2,.,TGTGCCAGCAGCTTTACAGGCTATGGCTACACCTTC,CASSFTGYGYTF
TRBV27,.,TRBJ1-4,.,TGTGCCAGCAGTTCAACAGGACAGCCCGGCGGTAATGAAAAACTGTTTTTT,CASSSTGQPGGNEKLFF
TRBV3-1/TRBV3-2,.,TRBJ2-7,.,TGTGCCAGCAGCCAAGGGACAGAACCTTACGAGCAGTACTTC,CASSQGTEPYEQYF
TRBV30,once,TRBJ2-2,.,TGTGCCTGGAGTCTGGGGCGGGGAGGAAACACCGGGGAGCTGTTTTTT,CAWSLGRGGNTGELFF
TRBV7-8,.,TRBJ1-2,.,TGTGCCAGCAGCCCACCGGGGGTTATCCATGGCTACACCTTC,CASSPPGVIHGYTF
TRBV2,.,TRBJ2-5,TRBD1,TGTGCCAGCACCTCCCCTGACAGGGGGCTAGAGACCCAGTACTTC,CASTSPDRGLETQYF
TRBV4-3,.,TRBJ2-3,.,TGCGCCAGCAGCCAGGCCGAGGGGGGGCCCGGAGATACGCAGTATTTT,CASSQAEGGPGDTQYF
TRBV6-5,.,TRBJ1-3,.,TGTGCCAGCAGTAGGGGGAAGGATGGAAACACCATATATTTT,CASSRGKDGNTIYF
TRBV5-6,.,TRBJ2-2,TRBD1,TGTGCCAGCAGCTTAGGTTCGACAGGGGCCAGCGGGGAGCTGTTTTTT,CASSLGSTGASGELFF
TRBV28,.,TRBJ2-1,TRBD2,TGTGCCAGCAGTTTGACCCGTGGGACTAGCGGGAGTCATGAGCAGTTCTTC,CASSLTRGTSGSHEQFF
TRBV19,.,TRBJ2-1,TRBD2,TGTGCCAGTAGTATGGAGACTAGCGGTTCCTACAATGAGCAGTTCTTC,CASSMETSGSYNEQFF
TRBV6-2/TRBV6-3,.,TRBJ1-2,TRBD1,TGTGCCAGCAGTTCGACAGGGAAGAGATATGGCTACACCTTC,CASSSTGKRYGYTF
TRBV5-1,.,TRBJ2-7,TRBD1,TGCGCCAGCACCATAGCCGGGACAGGGAACTACGAGCAGTACTTC,CASTIAGTGNYEQYF
TRBV7-9,few,TRBJ2-7,TRBD2,TGTGCCAGCAGCGAGGTAGCGGGAGCCCGCGGGAACTTC,CASSEVAGARGNF
TRBV4-1,.,TRBJ2-3,.,TGCGCCAGCAGCCCTCAAGTAGGGGCCACAGATACGCAGTATTTT,CASSPQVGATDTQYF
TRBV11-2,few,TRBJ1-2,.,TGTGCCAGCAGCTCGACAGGATGGTATGGCTACACCTTC,CASSSTGWYGYTF
TRBV13,.,TRBJ2-3,TRBD2,TGTGCCAGCAGCCAGGGACTAGCGGGAGGTCCAGATACGCAGTATTTT,CASSQGLAGGPDTQYF
TRBV7-2,once,TRBJ2-7,.,TGTGCCAGCAGCTTACTCCGGGGGGCCTCTGGGTCCGACGAGCAGTACTTC,CASSLLRGASGSDEQYF
TRBV5-4,.,TRBJ2-7,TRBD1,TGTGCCAGCAGCACCGGACAGGGGGAGCAGTACTTC,CASSTGQGEQYF
TRBV7-2,.,TRBJ2-1,TRBD2,TGTGCCAGCAGCTTGCTAGCGGGAGACGGTGAGCAGTTCTTC,CASSLLAGDGEQFF
TRBV7-2,.,TRBJ1-2,.,TGTGCCAGCAGCTCCGGACAGATCCTACGGGGCTACACCTTC,CASSSGQILRGYTF
TRBV7-2,.,TRBJ2-7,TRBD1,TGTGCCAGCAGCTTAAGGCCTTCCGGGACAGGGAAGTTCGAGCAGTACTTC,CASSLRPSGTGKFEQYF
TRBV6-5,.,TRBJ1-6,TRBD1,TGTGCCAGCACTCCCGGACAGGGAGATAATTCACCCCTCCACTTT,CASTPGQGDNSPLHF
TRBV6-5,.,TRBJ1-6,TRBD1,TGTGCCAGCAGCTCAGGGGGGTTTTTTTCACCCCTCCACTTT,CASSSGGFFSPLHF
TRBV5-1,.,TRBJ2-7,TRBD1,TGCGCCAGCAGCTTACAGGGGGCCCAGACCGAGCAGTACTTC,CASSLQGAQTEQYF
TRBV4-3,.,TRBJ1-3,TRBD1,TGCGCCAGCAGCCAAGCTACCCCCGCCCAGGGGGCTGGAAACACCATATATTTT,CASSQATPAQGAGNTIYF
TRBV3-1/TRBV3-2,.,TRBJ1-2,TRBD1,TGTGCCAGCAGCCTGGGACAGGGGGCTTGGGGCTATGGCTACACCTTC,CASSLGQGAWGYGYTF
TRBV27,.,TRBJ2-3,.,TGTGCCAGCAGCACCCAGGCAGATACGCAGTATTTT,CASSTQADTQYF
TRBV9,.,TRBJ2-2,.,TGTGCCAGCAGCGTAGGACAGACCACCGGGGAGCTGTTTTTT,CASSVGQTTGELFF
TRBV30,.,TRBJ1-6,.,TGTGCCTGGAGTGACAGCTATAATTCACCCCTCCACTTT,CAWSDSYNSPLHF
TRBV5-1,.,TRBJ2-1,TRBD1,TGCGCCAGCAGCTTGGCCGGACAGGGGGCTCAGGATGAGCAGTTCTTC,CASSLAGQGAQDEQFF
TRBV28,.,TRBJ1-1,TRBD1,TGTGCCAGCAGTTTACGTACCACCCGGACAGGGTCTGAAGCTTTCTTT,CASSLRTTRTGSEAFF
TRBV4-1,.,TRBJ2-7,TRBD1,TGCGCCAGCAGCCCCGGGACAGGGGCCGTGCAGTACTTC,CASSPGTGAVQYF
TRBV18,.,TRBJ2-7,TRBD2,TGTGCCAGCTCACCAGGACTAGCGGGATACTACGAGCAGTACTTC,CASSPGLAGYYEQYF
TRBV11-2,once,TRBJ1-1,.,TGTGCCAGCAGCTTAGCCCCGGCGGGTGGCGCGGCTTTCTTT,CASSLAPAGGAAFF
TRBV7-2,.,TRBJ1-2,.,TGTGCCAGCAGCTCCCGGCAGGGGTATGGCTACACCTTC,CASSSRQGYGYTF
TRBV10-3,.,TRBJ2-1,TRBD2,TGTGCCATCAGTGAAGCGGGAGGAGAGTATGAGCAGTTCTTC,CAISEAGGEYEQFF
TRBV14,.,TRBJ1-3,.,TGTGCCAGCAGCCAAGATCTTCTGGGCCGGAATTTCGCTGGAAACACCATATATTTT,CASSQDLLGRNFAGNTIYF
TRBV6-5,.,TRBJ2-7,.,TGTGCCAGCGTAGGAGTCGGAGACTCCTACGAGCAGTACTTC,CASVGVGDSYEQYF
TRBV27,.,TRBJ2-7,TRBD1,TGTGCCAGCAGTGGGGACAGGCGAGAGCAGTACTTC,CASSGDRREQYF
TRBV25-1,once,TRBJ2-7,TRBD2,TGTGCCAGCAGTGTCGGGACTAGCGGAATATCGCAGTACTTC,CASSVGTSGISQYF
TRBV27,.,TRBJ2-2,TRBD2,TGTGCCAGCAGTTTTCGGGGGAGGGGCGCGAACACCGGGGAGCTGTTTTTT,CASSFRGRGANTGELFF
TRBV7-9,.,TRBJ2-1,.,TGTGCCAGCAGCTTAGGAATGGGCCAGGGTGCCCAGTTCTTC,CASSLGMGQGAQFF
TRBV29-1,.,TRBJ1-2,TRBD1,TGCAGCGGTGCGGGACAGGGGGAAAACTATGGCTACACCTTC,CSGAGQGENYGYTF
TRBV5-4,.,TRBJ1-3,.,TGTGCCAGCAGCTTGGGCGGAGGTACCGGAAACACCATATATTTT,CASSLGGGTGNTIYF
TRBV5-5,.,TRBJ1-3,.,TGTGCCAGCAGCTTCCAGGGAAACTCTGGAAACACCATATATTTT,CASSFQGNSGNTIYF